This entry is about one TCR beta chain. The CDR3 totals 13 residues. V was clipped by 6 bases and J by 3 bases, with 11 bases between them. Germline-derived CDR1 and CDR2 are SGHTA and FQGTGA. RNA totalling about 0.45 to 1 ug underwent reverse transcription with random hexamers. The method of amplification for TCR beta CDR3 was immunoSEQ multiplex PCR, covering 54 Vbeta and 13 Jbeta. TCRdb processed the immunoSEQ multiplex PCR reads anew with MiXCR; each CDR3 protein has one entry. In the table there are 150,000 to 200,000 distinct CDR3 sequences, roughly 95% of which are singletons. The data were taken from a study of CD8 T cells in Susac syndrome.

The material sequenced was CD4+ T cells from PBMCs. V usage is TRBV7-3 and J usage is TRBJ1-1; no reliable D call. This clonotype originated in a human donor with multiple sclerosis. CDR3 residues: CASRSRRDTEAFF. Here the CDR3 DNA reads TGTGCCAGCAGGAGTAGGAGAGACACTGAAGCTTTCTTT.